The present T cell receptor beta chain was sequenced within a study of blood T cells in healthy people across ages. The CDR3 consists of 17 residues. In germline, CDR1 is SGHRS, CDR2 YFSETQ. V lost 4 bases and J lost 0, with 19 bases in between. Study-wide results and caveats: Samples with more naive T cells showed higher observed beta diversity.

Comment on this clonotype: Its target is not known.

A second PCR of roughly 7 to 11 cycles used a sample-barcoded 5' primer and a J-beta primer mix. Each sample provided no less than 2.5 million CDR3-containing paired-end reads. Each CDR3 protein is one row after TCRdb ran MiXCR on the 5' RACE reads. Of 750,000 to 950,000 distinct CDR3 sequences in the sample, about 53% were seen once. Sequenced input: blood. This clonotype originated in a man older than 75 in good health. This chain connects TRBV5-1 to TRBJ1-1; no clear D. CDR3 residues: CASSPSHLVGVNTEAFF. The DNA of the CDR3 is TGCGCCAGCAGCCCTTCCCACTTGGTCGGAGTGAACACTGAAGCTTTCTTT.